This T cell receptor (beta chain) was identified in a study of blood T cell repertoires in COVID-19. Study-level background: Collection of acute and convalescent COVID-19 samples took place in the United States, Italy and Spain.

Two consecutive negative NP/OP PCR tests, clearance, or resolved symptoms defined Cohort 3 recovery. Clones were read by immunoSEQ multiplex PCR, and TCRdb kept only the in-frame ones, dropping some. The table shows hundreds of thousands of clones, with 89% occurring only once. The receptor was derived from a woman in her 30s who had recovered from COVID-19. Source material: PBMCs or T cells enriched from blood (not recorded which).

The CDR3 is CASSLLGPTNSPLHF. CDR3 DNA: TGTGCCAGCAGCTTACTGGGGCCGACTAATTCACCCCTCCACTTT. The chain is built from TRBV7-2 and TRBJ1-6; TRBD1 might be the D (5 bases). The CDR3 length is 15 residues. Germline CDR1 reads SGHTA; CDR2 reads FQGNSA. Trimming left V 2 bases short and J 6 bases short, with 11 bases between. The full variable domain, completed using reference TRBV7-2 and TRBJ1-6, is GAGVSQSPSNKVTEKGKDVELRCDPISGHTALYWYRQSLGQGLEFLIYFQGNSAPDKSGLPSDRFSAERTGGSVSTLTIQRTQQEDSAVYLCASSLLGPTNSPLHFGNGTRLTVT.